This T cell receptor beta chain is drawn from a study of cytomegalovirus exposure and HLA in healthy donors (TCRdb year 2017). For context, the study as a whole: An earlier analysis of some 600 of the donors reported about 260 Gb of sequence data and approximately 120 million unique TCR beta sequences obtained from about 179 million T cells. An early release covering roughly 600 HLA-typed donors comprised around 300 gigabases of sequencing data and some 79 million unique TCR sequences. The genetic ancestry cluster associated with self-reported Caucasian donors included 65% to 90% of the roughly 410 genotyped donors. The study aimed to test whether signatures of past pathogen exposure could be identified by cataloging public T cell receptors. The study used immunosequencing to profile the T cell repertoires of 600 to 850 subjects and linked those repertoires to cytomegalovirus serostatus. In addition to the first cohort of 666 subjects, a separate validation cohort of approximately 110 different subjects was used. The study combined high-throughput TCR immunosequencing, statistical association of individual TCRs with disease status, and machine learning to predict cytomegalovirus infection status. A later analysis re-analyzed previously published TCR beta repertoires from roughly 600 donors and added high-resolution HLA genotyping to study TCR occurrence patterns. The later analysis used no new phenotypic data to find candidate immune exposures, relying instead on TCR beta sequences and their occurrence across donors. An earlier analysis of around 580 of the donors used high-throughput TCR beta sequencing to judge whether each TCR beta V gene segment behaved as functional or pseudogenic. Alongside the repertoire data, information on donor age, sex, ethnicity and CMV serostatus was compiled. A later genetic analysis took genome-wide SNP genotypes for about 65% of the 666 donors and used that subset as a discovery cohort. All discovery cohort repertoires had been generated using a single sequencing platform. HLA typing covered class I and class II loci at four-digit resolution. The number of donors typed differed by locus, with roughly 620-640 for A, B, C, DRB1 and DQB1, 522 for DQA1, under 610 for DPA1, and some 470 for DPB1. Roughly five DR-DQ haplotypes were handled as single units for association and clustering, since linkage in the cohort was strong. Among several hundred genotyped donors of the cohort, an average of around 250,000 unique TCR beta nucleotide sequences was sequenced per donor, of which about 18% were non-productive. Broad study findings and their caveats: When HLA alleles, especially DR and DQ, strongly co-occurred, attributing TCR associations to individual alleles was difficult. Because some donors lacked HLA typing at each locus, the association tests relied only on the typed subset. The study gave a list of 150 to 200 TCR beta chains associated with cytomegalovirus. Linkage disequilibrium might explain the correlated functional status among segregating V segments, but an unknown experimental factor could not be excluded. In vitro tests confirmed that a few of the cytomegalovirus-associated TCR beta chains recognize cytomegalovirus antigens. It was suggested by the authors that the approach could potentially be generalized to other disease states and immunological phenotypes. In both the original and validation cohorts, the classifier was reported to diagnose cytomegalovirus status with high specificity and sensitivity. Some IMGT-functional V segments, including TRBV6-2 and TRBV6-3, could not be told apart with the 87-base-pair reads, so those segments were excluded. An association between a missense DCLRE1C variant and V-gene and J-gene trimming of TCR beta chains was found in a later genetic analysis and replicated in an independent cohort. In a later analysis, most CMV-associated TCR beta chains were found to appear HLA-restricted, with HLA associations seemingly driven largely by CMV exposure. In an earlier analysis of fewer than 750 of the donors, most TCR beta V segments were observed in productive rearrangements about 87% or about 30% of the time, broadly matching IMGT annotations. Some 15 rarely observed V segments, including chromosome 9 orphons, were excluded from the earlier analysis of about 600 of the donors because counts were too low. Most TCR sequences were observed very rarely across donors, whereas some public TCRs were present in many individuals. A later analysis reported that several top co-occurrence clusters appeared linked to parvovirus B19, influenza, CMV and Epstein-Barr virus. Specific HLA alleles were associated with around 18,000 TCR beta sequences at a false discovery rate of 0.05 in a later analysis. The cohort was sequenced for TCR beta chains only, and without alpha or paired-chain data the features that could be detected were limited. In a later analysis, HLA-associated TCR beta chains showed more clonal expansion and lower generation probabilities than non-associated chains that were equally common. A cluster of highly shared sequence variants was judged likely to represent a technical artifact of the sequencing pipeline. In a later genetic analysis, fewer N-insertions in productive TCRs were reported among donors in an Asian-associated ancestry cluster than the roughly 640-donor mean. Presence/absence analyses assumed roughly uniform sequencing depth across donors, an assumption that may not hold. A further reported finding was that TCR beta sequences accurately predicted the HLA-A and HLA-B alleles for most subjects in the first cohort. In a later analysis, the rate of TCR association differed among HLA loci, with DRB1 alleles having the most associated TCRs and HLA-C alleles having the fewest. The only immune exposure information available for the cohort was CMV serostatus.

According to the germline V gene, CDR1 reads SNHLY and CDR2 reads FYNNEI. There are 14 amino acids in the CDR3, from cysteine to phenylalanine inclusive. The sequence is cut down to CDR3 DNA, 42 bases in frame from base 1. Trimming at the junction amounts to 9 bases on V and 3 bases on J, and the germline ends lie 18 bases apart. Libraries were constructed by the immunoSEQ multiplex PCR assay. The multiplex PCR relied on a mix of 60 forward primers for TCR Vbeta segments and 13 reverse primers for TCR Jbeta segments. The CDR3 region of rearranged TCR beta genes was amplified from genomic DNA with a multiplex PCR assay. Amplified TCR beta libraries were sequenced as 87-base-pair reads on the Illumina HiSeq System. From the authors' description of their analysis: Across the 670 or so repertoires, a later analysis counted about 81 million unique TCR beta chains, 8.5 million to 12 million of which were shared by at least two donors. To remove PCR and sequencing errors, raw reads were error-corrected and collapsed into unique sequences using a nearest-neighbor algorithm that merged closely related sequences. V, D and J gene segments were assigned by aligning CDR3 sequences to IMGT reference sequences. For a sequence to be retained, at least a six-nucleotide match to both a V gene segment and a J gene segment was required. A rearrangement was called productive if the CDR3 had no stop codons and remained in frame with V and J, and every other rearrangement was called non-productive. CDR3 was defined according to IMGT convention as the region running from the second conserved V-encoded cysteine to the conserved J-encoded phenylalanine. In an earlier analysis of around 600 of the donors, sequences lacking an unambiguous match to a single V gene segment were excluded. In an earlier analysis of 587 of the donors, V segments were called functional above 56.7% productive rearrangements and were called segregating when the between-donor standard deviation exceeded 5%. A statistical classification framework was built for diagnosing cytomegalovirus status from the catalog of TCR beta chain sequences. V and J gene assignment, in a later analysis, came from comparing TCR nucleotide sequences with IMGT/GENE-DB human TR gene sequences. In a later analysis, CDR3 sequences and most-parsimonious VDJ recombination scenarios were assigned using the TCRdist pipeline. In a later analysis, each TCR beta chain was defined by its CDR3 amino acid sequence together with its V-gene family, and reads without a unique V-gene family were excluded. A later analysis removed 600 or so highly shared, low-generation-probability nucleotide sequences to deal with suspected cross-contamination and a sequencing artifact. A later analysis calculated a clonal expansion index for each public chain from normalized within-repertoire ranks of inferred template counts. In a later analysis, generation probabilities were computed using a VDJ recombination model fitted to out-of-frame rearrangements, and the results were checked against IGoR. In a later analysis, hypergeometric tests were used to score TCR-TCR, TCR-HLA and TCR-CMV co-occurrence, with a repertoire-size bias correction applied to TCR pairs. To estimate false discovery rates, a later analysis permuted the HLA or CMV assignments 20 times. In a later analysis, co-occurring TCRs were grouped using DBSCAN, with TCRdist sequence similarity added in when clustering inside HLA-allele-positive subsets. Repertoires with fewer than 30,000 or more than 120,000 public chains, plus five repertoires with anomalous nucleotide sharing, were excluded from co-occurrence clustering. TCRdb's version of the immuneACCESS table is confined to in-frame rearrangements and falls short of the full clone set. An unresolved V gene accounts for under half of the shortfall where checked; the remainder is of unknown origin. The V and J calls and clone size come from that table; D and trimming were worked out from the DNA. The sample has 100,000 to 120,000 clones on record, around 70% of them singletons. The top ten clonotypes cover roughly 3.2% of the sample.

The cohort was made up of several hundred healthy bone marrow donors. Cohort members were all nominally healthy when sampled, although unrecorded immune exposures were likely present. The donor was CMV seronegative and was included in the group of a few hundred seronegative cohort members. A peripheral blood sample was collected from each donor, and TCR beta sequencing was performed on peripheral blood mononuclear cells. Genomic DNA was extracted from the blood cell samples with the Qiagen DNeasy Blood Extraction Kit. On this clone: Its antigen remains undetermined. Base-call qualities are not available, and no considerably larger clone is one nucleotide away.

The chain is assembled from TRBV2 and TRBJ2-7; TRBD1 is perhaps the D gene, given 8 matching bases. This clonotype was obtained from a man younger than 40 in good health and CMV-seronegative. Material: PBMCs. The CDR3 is CAREGGTGYYEQYF. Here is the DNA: TGTGCCAGGGAGGGAGGGACAGGCTACTACGAGCAGTACTTC.